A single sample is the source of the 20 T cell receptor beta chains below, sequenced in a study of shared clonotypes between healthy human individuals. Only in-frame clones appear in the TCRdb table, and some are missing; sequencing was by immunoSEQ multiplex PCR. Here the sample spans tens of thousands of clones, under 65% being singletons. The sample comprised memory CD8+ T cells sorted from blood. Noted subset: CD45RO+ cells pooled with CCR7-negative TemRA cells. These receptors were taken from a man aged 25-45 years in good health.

CDR3 amino acids: CASSFGADGNLYEQYF. CDR3 bases: TGCGCCAGCAGCTTCGGCGCGGATGGAAACCTCTACGAGCAGTACTTC. This chain connects TRBV5-1 to TRBJ2-7, with D hard to call. Looked up from germline, CDR1 is SGHRS and CDR2 is YFSETQ. Trimming took 2 bases from V and 3 from J, leaving 18 bases between them. This CDR3 spans 16 amino acids.

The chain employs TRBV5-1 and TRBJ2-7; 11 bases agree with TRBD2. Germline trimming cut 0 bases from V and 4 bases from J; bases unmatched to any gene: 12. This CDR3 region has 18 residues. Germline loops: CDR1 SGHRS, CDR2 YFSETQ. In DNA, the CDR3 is TGCGCCAGCAGCTTGGTAGGGCTAGCGGGAGGAGAAGGGTACGAGCAGTACTTC. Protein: CASSLVGLAGGEGYEQYF.

This CDR3 reads CASSGNSWSTDTQYF. The DNA for the CDR3 is TGTGCCAGCAGCGGGAATAGCTGGAGCACAGATACGCAGTATTTT. The chain carries TRBV9 and TRBJ2-3; D ambiguous. The V end was cut by 3 bases, the J end by 0 bases, with 11 bases between. Germline CDR1 reads SGDLS; CDR2 reads YYNGEE. The CDR3 extends over 15 amino acids.

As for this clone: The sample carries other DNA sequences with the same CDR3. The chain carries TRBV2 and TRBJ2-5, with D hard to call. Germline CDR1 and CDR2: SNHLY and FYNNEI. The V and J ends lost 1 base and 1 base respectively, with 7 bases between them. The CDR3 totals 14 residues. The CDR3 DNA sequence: TGTGCCAGCAGTGAAGACCGAAGCCAAGAGACCCAGTACTTC. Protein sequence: CASSEDRSQETQYF.

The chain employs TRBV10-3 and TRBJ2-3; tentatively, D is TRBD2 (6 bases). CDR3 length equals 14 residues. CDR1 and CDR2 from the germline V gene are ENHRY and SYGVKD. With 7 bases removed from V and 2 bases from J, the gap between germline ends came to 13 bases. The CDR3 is CAITGDGFTDTQYF. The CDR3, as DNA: TGTGCCATCACGGGAGACGGGTTCACAGATACGCAGTATTTT.

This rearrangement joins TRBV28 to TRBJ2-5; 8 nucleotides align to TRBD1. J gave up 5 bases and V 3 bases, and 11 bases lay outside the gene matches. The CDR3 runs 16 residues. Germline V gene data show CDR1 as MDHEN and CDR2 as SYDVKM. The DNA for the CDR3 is TGTGCCAGCAGTTTGGGGGACAGGTTAGGGGGTGAGACCCAGTACTTC. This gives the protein CASSLGDRLGGETQYF.

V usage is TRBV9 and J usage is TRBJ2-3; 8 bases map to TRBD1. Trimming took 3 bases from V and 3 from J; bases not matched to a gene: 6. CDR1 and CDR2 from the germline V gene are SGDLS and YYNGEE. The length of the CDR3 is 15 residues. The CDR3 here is CASSGQGWETDTQYF. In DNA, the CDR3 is TGTGCCAGCAGCGGACAGGGGTGGGAAACAGATACGCAGTATTTT.

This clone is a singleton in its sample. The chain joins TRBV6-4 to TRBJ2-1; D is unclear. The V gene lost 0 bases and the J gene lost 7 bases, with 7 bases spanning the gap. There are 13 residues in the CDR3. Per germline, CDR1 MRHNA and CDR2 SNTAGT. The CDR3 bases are TGTGCCAGCAGTGACTCCGAGTCAAATGAGCAGTTCTTC. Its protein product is CASSDSESNEQFF.

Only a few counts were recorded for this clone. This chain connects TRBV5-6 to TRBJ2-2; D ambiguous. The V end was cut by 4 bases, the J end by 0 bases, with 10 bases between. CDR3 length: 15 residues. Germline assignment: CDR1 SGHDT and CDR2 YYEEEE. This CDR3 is CASSPWVSNTGELFF. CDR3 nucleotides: TGTGCCAGCAGCCCCTGGGTTTCGAACACCGGGGAGCTGTTTTTT.

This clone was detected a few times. The CDR3 reads CASSESPDLASEQFF. For the CDR3, the DNA is TGCGCCAGCAGTGAGTCCCCAGACCTGGCCAGTGAGCAGTTCTTC. V usage is TRBV10-1 and J usage is TRBJ2-1; unclear D gene. Between the trimmed V and J ends, which lost 0 bases and 9 bases, there was a span of 15 bases. CDR1 is WNHNN, CDR2 SYGVQD, per germline (reference sequence). This CDR3 region has 15 residues.

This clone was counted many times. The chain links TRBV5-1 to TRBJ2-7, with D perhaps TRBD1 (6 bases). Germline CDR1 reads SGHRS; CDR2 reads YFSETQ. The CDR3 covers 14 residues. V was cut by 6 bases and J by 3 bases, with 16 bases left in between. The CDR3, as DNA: TGCGCCAGCAACCCGCCGGACAGAGACTACGAGCAGTACTTC. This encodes CASNPPDRDYEQYF.

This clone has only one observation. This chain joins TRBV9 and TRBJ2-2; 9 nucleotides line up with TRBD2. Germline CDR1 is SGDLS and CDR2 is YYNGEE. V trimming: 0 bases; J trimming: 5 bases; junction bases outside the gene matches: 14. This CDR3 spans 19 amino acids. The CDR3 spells CASSVVPGPIAGETGELFF. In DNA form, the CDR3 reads TGTGCCAGCAGCGTAGTCCCGGGACCGATAGCGGGAGAAACCGGGGAGCTGTTTTTT.

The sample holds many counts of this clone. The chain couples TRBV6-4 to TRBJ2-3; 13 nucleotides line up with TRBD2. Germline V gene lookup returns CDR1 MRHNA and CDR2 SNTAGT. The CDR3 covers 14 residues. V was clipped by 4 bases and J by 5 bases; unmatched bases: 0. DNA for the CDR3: TGTGCCAGCAGTGGACTAGCGGGAGGAGATACGCAGTATTTT. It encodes CASSGLAGGDTQYF.

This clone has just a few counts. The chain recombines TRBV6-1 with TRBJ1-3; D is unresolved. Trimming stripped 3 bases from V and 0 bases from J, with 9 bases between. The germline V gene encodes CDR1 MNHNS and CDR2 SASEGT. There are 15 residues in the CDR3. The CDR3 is CASSDVSRSGNTIYF. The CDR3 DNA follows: TGTGCCAGCAGTGATGTTAGCCGCTCTGGAAACACCATATATTTT.

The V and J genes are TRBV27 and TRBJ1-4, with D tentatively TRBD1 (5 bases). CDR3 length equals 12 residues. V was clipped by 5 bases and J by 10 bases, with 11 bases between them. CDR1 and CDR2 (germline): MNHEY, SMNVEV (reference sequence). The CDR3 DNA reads TGTGCCAGCAGTCCCGTGGGGGGAAAACTGTTTTTT. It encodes CASSPVGGKLFF.

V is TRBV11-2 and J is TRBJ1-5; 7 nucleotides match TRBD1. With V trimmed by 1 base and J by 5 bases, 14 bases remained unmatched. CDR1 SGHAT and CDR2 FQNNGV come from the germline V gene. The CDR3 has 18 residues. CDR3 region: CASSLGGGRGRLHQPQHF. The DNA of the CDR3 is TGTGCCAGCAGCTTAGGTGGAGGAAGGGGGCGCCTTCATCAGCCCCAGCATTTT.

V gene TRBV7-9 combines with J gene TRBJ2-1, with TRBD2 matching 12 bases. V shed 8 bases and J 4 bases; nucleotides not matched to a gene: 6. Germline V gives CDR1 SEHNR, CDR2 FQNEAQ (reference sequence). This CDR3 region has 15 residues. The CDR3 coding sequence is TGTGCCAGCGAGTCTGGGACTAGCGGGTACAATGAGCAGTTCTTC. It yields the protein CASESGTSGYNEQFF.

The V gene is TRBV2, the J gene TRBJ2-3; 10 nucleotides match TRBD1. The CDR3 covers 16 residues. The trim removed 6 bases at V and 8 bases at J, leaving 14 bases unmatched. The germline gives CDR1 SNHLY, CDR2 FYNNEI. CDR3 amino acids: CASRPRDRGYRGTQYF. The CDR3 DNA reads TGTGCCAGCAGGCCCCGGGACAGGGGATATCGAGGTACGCAGTATTTT. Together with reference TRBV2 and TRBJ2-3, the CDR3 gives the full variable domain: EPEVTQTPSHQVTQMGQEVILRCVPISNHLYFYWYRQILGQKVEFLVSFYNNEISEKSEIFDDQFSVERPDGSNFTLKIRSTKLEDSAMYFCASRPRDRGYRGTQYFGPGTRLTVL.

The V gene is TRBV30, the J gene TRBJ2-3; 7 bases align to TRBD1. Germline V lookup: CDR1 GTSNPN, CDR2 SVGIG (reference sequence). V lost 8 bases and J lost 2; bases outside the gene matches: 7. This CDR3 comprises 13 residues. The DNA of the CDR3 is TGTGCCCACGACAGGGACGTCACAGATACGCAGTATTTT. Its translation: CAHDRDVTDTQYF.

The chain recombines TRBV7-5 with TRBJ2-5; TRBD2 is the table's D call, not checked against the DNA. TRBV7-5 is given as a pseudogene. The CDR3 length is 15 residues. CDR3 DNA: TGTGCCAGCAGCTTCTGGGGGGGACACCAAGAGACCCAGTACTTC. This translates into CASSFWGGHQETQYF.